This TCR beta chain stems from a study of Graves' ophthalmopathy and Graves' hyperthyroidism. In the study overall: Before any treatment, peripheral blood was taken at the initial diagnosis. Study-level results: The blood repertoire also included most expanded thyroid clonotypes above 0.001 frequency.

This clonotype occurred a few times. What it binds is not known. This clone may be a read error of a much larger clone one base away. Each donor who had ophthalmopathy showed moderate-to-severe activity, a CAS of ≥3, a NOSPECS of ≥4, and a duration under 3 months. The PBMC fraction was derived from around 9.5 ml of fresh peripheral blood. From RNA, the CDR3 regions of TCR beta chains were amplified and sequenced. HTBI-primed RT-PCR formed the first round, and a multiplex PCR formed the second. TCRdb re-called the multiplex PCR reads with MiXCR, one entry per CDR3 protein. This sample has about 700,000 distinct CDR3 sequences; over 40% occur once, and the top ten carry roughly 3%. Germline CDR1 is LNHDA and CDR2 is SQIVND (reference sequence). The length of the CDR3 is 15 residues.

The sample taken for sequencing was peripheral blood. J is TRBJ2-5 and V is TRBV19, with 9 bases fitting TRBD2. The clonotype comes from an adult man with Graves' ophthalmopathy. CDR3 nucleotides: TGTGCCAATAGTATCGGCCTAGCGGGGAGGGAGACCCAGTACTTC. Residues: CANSIGLAGRETQYF. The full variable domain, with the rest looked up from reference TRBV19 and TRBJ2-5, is DGGITQSPKYLFRKEGQNVTLSCEQNLNHDAMYWYRQDPGQGLRLIYYSQIVNDFQKGDIAEGYSVSREKKESFPLTVTSAQKNPTAFYLCANSIGLAGRETQYFGPGTRLLVL.